This TCR beta chain originates from a study of shared clonotypes between healthy human individuals. An assay was performed, and its level was deep. The input for sorted-subset replicate PCRs was approximately 200 ng DNA, around 30,000 T cell genomes. Generated by immunoSEQ multiplex PCR, the TCRdb table keeps only in-frame clones and is missing some. Among approximately 1.5 million clones listed, 98% to 99% were seen once. CD45RA+ naive and CD45RA-negative memory subsets were separated from CD4+ cells. Study conclusions and caveats: The study found 4.5% to 6% of naive CD4 clonotypes shared across several donors.

Notes on this clone: The antigen is undetermined.

V lost 5 bases, J lost 5 bases, and 24 bases lay in between. In germline, CDR1 is MDHEN, CDR2 SYDVKM. The CDR3 has 17 residues. The sequencing input was naive CD4+ T cells sorted from blood. Subset: CD45RA+ positively selected. The rearrangement uses TRBV28 and TRBJ2-5, with D maybe TRBD1 (6 bases). The sequence was obtained from a young man in good health. The CDR3 DNA is TGTGCCAGCAGTCCGCCAGGGGCCAGCGGAGCGGTGGAGACCCAGTACTTC. As protein: CASSPPGASGAVETQYF. The full variable domain, its missing parts supplied by reference TRBV28 and TRBJ2-5, is DVKVTQSSRYLVKRTGEKVFLECVQDMDHENMFWYRQDPGLGLRLIYFSYDVKMKEKGDIPEGYSVSREKKERFSLILESASTNQTSMYLCASSPPGASGAVETQYFGPGTRLLVL.